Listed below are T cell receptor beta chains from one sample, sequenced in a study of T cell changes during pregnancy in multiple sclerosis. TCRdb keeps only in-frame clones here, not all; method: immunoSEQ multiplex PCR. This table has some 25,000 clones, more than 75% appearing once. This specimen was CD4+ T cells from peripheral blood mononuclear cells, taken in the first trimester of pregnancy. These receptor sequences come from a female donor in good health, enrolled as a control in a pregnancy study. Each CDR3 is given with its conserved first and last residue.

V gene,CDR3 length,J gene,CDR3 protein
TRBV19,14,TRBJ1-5,CASSPDRASQPQHF
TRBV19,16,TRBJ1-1,CASSTPRQVKNTEAFF
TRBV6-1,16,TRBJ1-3,CASSEKVRHSGNTIYF
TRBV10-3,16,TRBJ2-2,CAISTLPGQGTGELFF
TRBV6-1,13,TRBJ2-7,CASSQAGSYEQYF
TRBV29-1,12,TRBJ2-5,CSVVRVGETQYF
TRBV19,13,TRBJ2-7,CASSWDRAYEQYF
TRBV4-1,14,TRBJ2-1,CASSQPRTRNEQFF
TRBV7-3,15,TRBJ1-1,CASSPKTGLNTEAFF
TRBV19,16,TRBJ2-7,CASSYGAARGPNEQYF
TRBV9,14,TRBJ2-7,CASSQGQGAYEQYF
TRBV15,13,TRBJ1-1,CATSREPGTEAFF
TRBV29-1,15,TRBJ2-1,CSVAQLAVLVNEQFF
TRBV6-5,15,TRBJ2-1,CASSPDSGLYNEQFF
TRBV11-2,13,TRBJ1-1,CASTTYGGTRAFF
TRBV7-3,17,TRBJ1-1,CASSLMPKQGGDTEAFF
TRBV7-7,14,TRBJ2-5,CASSLAVAEETQYF
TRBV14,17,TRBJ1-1,CASSPYGGTGVGTEAFF
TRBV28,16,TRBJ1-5,CASSLWAGLGNQPQHF
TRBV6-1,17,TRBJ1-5,CASSEQGALPSNQPQHF
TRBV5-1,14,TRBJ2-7,CASSPDWSSYEQYF
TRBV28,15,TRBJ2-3,CASSSPAGGADTQYF
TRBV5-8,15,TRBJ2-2,CASSLTGGHTGELFF
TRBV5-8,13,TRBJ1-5,CASSFRLRQPQHF
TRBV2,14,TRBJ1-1,CASAPGEMNTEAFF
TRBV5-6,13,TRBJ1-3,CASSLTGGNTIYF
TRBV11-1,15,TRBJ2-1,CASSLLGTGWNEQFF
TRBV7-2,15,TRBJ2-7,CASSPREHVPYEQYF
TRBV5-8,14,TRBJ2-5,CASRLDRGGETQYF
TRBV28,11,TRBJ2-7,CATNSRREQYF
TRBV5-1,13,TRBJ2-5,CASSLTGEETQYF
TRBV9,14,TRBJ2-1,CASSGDRGHNEQFF
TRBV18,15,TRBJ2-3,CASSPGTGRVDTQYF
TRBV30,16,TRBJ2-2,CAGETTGGVGTGELFF
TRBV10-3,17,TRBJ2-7,CAISESSRLVMGSEQYF
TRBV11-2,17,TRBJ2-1,CASSLRMASGNYNEQFF
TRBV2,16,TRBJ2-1,CASSPSGTGGLNEQFF
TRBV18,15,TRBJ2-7,CASSPVASGSDEQYF
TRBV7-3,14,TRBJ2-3,CASSLGAGTDTQYF
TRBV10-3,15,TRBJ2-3,CAISFGLAGTDTQYF
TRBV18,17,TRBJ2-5,CASSPPTSSGARGAQYF
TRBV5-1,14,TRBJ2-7,CASSLVAYSYEQYF
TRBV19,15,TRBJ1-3,CASSFDRSSGNTIYF
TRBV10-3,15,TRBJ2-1,CAISELLNSDNEQFF
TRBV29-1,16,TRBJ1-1,CSVEVGVGLSLIEAFF
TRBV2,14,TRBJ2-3,CASVRDTSTDTQYF
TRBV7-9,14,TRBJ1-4,CASSLHREGEKLFF
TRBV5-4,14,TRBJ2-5,CASSLDLHQETQYF
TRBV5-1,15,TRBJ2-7,CASNFGQGSLYEQYF
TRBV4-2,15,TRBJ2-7,CASSQDLGLAFEQYF
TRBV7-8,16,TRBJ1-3,CASSFTGTTSGNTIYF
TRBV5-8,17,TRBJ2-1,CASSLALGGLTYNEQFF
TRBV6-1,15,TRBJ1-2,CASSETSGSWSGYTF
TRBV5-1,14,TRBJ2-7,CASSQAGHHGEQYF
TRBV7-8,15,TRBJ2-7,CASSPGWESRYEQYF